The rows below give T cell receptor beta chains drawn from one sample of a study of blood T cell repertoires in COVID-19. Profiling relied on immunoSEQ multiplex PCR, and the TCRdb table lists in-frame clones only, not all of them. The sample shows some 520,000 clones, about 91% of them seen only once. Sequenced input: peripheral blood. The receptors here all came from a man between 18 and 35 years old with COVID-19, enrolled during active disease. The CDR3 runs from the conserved cysteine through the conserved F or W. The D gene is left open where the match is weak. Clone size is stated in some rows and not others, as once, few, many or a class when expanded.

>TRBD1|-|TRBJ2-1|TRBV7-9
TGTGCCAGCAGCTTAGGCGGACAGGGGATCGATGAGCAGTTCTTC
CASSLGGQGIDEQFF
>-|-|TRBJ2-2|TRBV28
TGTGCCAGCAGTCTAATATCAGGGGTCGGGGAGCTGTTTTTT
CASSLISGVGELFF
>-|once|TRBJ1-4|TRBV3-1/TRBV3-2
TGTGCCAGCAGCCAGGGCGGGAGGTATGAAAAACTGTTTTTT
CASSQGGRYEKLFF
>-|many|TRBJ2-1|TRBV2
TGTGCCAGCAGTGAGAGCTCGTCGCCCCCCTACAATGAGCAGTTCTTC
CASSESSSPPYNEQFF
>TRBD1|-|TRBJ2-2|TRBV6-1
TGTGCCAGCAGTGTCCGGGACAGGGCGGACACCCCGGACACCGGGGAGCTGTTTTTT
CASSVRDRADTPDTGELFF
>TRBD1|-|TRBJ1-2|TRBV7-9
TGTGCCAGCAGCAGACAGGGAGTTGACTATGGCTACACCTTC
CASSRQGVDYGYTF
>TRBD1|-|TRBJ2-7|TRBV2
TGTGCCAGCAGATCACAGGGGGCAGGCGAGCAGTACTTC
CASRSQGAGEQYF
>-|-|TRBJ2-3|TRBV9
TGTGCCAGCAGCGCACACGGGGGGCCCACAGATACGCAGTATTTT
CASSAHGGPTDTQYF
>TRBD2|-|TRBJ2-3|TRBV27
TGTGCCAGCAGTTTAAGCGGGGGGCCCACAGATACGCAGTATTTT
CASSLSGGPTDTQYF
>-|-|TRBJ2-7|TRBV30
TGTGCCTGGAGTGTACTGAGGCGCTCCTACGAGCAGTACTTC
CAWSVLRRSYEQYF
>TRBD1|-|TRBJ1-2|TRBV2
TGTGCCAGCAGGTCAGGACAGGCCGTCTATGGCTACACCTTC
CASRSGQAVYGYTF
>TRBD1|-|TRBJ1-4|TRBV27
TGTGCCAGCAGTTCTCCTGGGACAGGGAGAGAAAAACTGTTTTTT
CASSSPGTGREKLFF
>TRBD1|-|TRBJ2-7|TRBV2
TGTGCCAGCACCGGTTCTCCGACAGGGCCCTACGAGCAGTACTTC
CASTGSPTGPYEQYF
>-|-|TRBJ1-5|TRBV19
TGTGCCAGTAGTCGGGGACAACCTAATCAGCCCCAGCATTTT
CASSRGQPNQPQHF
>TRBD2|-|TRBJ2-1|TRBV6-5
TGTGCCACCAACTCCGGGACTAGGTCCTACAATGAGCAGTTCTTC
CATNSGTRSYNEQFF
>-|-|TRBJ2-7|TRBV7-2
TGTGCCAGCAGCTGGGGTAGCGAGAGAGGGCAGTACTTC
CASSWGSERGQYF
>-|-|TRBJ2-2|TRBV30
TGTGCCTGGAACTCCGGGATGATCAAAACCGGGGAGCTGTTTTTT
CAWNSGMIKTGELFF
>-|-|TRBJ2-7|TRBV5-1
TGCGCCAGCAGCGTGACAGCAATCTCCTACGAGCAGTACTTC
CASSVTAISYEQYF
>TRBD2|-|TRBJ2-7|TRBV13
TGTGCCAGCAGCGATAGCGGGACCCACTCCTACGAGCAGTACTTC
CASSDSGTHSYEQYF
>TRBD2|-|TRBJ2-1|TRBV6-2/TRBV6-3
TGTGCCAGCAGTGACTCTCGAGCGGGGGGGCCGTACAATGAGCAGTTCTTC
CASSDSRAGGPYNEQFF
>TRBD2|few|TRBJ2-3|TRBV10-1
TGCGCCAGTCAGCTAGCGGGGACAGATACGCAGTATTTT
CASQLAGTDTQYF
>-|once|TRBJ1-5|TRBV10-3
TGTGCCATCAGTGGAAGACAGGGCAATCAGCCCCAGCATTTT
CAISGRQGNQPQHF
>-|-|TRBJ2-7|TRBV2
TGTGCCAGCAGTGGCCTATACGAGCAGTACTTC
CASSGLYEQYF
>-|-|TRBJ2-1|TRBV5-5
TGTGCCAGCAGACTGGGCCAAGACAATGAGCAGTTCTTC
CASRLGQDNEQFF
>-|-|TRBJ1-5|TRBV7-2
TGTGCCAGCAGCTTAGGAGTAGGGGGTAGCAATCAGCCCCAGCATTTT
CASSLGVGGSNQPQHF
>-|-|TRBJ2-7|TRBV5-3
TGTGCCAGAAGCTGCCGTTCAACAGCAGGGGCCTACGAGCAGTACTTC
CARSCRSTAGAYEQYF
>-|once|TRBJ2-7|TRBV6-5
TGTGCCAGCAGTCACGGGGTTGAGCAGTACTTC
CASSHGVEQYF
>-|-|TRBJ2-7|TRBV2
TGTGCCAGCAGTGGATACTTCGCCTACGAGCAGTACTTC
CASSGYFAYEQYF
>-|once|TRBJ2-3|TRBV7-6
TGTGCCAGCAGCTTAGTCCTGGTAGCGGAGGGGTCAGATACGCAGTATTTT
CASSLVLVAEGSDTQYF